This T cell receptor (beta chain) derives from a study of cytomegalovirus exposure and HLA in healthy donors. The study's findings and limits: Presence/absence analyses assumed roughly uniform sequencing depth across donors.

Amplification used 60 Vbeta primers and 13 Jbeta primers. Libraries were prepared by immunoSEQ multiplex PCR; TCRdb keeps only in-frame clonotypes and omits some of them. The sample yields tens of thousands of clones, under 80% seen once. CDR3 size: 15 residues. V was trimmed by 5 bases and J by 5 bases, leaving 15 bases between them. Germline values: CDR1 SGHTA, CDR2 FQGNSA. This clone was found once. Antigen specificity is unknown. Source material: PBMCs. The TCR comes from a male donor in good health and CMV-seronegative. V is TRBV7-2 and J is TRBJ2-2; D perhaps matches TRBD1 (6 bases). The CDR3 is CASSQIQGLTGELFF. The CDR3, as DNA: TGTGCCAGCAGCCAAATACAGGGTCTTACCGGGGAGCTGTTTTTT.